Sequencing of this T cell receptor (beta chain) was carried out in a study of blood T cell repertoires in COVID-19. At the level of the study: T cells, B-cell-depleted T cells, or PBMCs provided the cDNA or gDNA that served as material.

The protocol was immunoSEQ multiplex PCR, while the TCRdb copy is restricted to in-frame clones and leaves out a portion. The sample comprises around 140,000 clones, over 70% of which are singletons, and 2% to 2.5% rests with the top ten. Germline-derived CDR1 and CDR2 are SGHKS and YYEKEE (reference sequence). Trimming left V 4 bases short and J 0 bases short, with 16 bases between. CDR3 size: 17 residues. The origin of this receptor is a man aged 50-60 years with active COVID-19. Specimen: peripheral blood. The chain recombines TRBV5-5 with TRBJ2-2; D remains unclear. CDR3 coding DNA: TGTGCCAGCAGCCTGGTGTGGCTGTCCGCGAACACCGGGGAGCTGTTTTTT. Translating it yields CASSLVWLSANTGELFF.